One and the same sample provided the 19 T cell receptor beta chains below, sequenced in a study of T cell clonotyping in hematopoietic cell transplantation. Generated by immunoSEQ multiplex PCR, the TCRdb table keeps only in-frame clones and is missing some. The repertoire includes around 24,000 clones, approximately 82% of them detected once, and more than 20% sits in the top ten. Indicated time point: recipient sample about 28 days before transplant, after cytoreduction. This sample comprised peripheral blood mononuclear cells, obtained before stem cell transplant. The origin of the receptors is a woman aged 55 to 70 with acute myeloid leukemia. Some clones in this sample may be carry-over from other donors' samples.

This chain joins TRBV6-5 and TRBJ2-4; tentative D call: TRBD2 (5 bases). The V gene's germline CDR1 is MNHEY and CDR2 SVGAGI. There are 16 residues in the CDR3. V lost 0 bases, J lost 0 bases, and 9 bases lay in between. Here the CDR3 reads CASSYSGAEAKNIQYF. CDR3 DNA sequence: TGTGCCAGCAGTTACTCCGGAGCGGAAGCCAAAAACATTCAGTACTTC.

This chain connects TRBV7-9 to TRBJ2-7; tentative D call: TRBD2 (6 bases). Trimming took 3 bases from V and 0 from J, leaving 9 bases between them. This CDR3 region has 14 residues. CDR1 is SEHNR and CDR2 is FQNEAQ in the germline V gene (reference sequence). CDR3 residues: CASSFSGRSYEQYF. In nucleotides, the CDR3 is TGTGCCAGCAGCTTTAGCGGCCGCTCCTACGAGCAGTACTTC.

The gene calls are TRBV10-3 and TRBJ1-4; no clear D. CDR3 length: 13 amino acids. The V gene lost 4 bases and the J gene lost 5 bases, with 8 bases spanning the gap. Germline lookup yields CDR1 ENHRY and CDR2 SYGVKD. The CDR3 region has the DNA TGTGCCATCAGTGTTTCGGGGAATGAAAAACTGTTTTTT. Translating gives CAISVSGNEKLFF.

The rearrangement uses TRBV4-3 and TRBJ2-3; TRBD2 might be the D (5 bases). Trimming took off 0 bases at V and 5 bases at J, with 12 bases between the two ends. Germline CDR1 LGHNA, CDR2 YSLEER. The CDR3 has 15 residues. CDR3 sequence reads: CASSQDISAGDTQYF. CDR3 coding DNA: TGCGCCAGCAGCCAAGATATTTCTGCGGGAGATACGCAGTATTTT.

CDR3 sequence reads: CASSLERRSYNEQFF. The CDR3 DNA reads TGTGCCAGCAGCTTAGAAAGGAGGTCCTACAATGAGCAGTTCTTC. This chain uses TRBV7-2 with TRBJ2-1, with D possibly matching TRBD2 (5 bases). Germline V gene sequence: CDR1 SGHTA, CDR2 FQGNSA. The CDR3 totals 15 residues. With 1 base removed from V and 1 base from J, the gap between germline ends came to 8 bases.

This sequence joins TRBV11-2 and TRBJ2-2; a weak D match, TRBD2 (6 bases). This CDR3 has 14 amino acids. The V end lost 5 bases, the J end lost 6 bases, and 13 bases lay between the germline ends. Germline V lookup: CDR1 SGHAT, CDR2 FQNNGV. The CDR3, as DNA: TGTGCCAGCAGCCCACCAGGGACTCCCGGGGAGCTGTTTTTT. Its protein is CASSPPGTPGELFF. The complete variable domain, with remaining parts taken from reference TRBV11-2 and TRBJ2-2, reads EAGVAQSPRYKIIEKRQSVAFWCNPISGHATLYWYQQILGQGPKLLIQFQNNGVVDDSQLPKDRFSAERLKGVDSTLKIQPAKLEDSAVYLCASSPPGTPGELFFGEGSRLTVL.

The chain joins TRBV7-2 to TRBJ2-5, with TRBD2 identical over 8 bases. This CDR3 is 14 amino acids long. Germline CDR1 reads SGHTA; CDR2 reads FQGNSA. Trimming cost V 3 bases and J 5 bases; bases outside gene matches: 5. CDR3 coding DNA: TGTGCCAGCAGCTTTCTAGCGGGTGGTGAGACCCAGTACTTC. It specifies CASSFLAGGETQYF.

The J gene is TRBJ1-1, the V gene TRBV7-3; perhaps TRBD1 as D (5 bases). Germline loops: CDR1 SGHTA, CDR2 FQGTGA. The ends were cut back, 2 bases at V and 1 base at J, with 11 bases in the middle. The CDR3 is 15 amino acids. Here the CDR3 reads CASSLDSSRNTEAFF. The CDR3 region has the DNA TGTGCCAGCAGCTTAGACAGCTCCCGGAACACTGAAGCTTTCTTT.

DNA for the CDR3: TGTGCCACCCTCGACAGGGTTGGGCAAGAGACCCAGTACTTC. This gives the protein CATLDRVGQETQYF. The V call is TRBV6-5, the J call TRBJ2-5, with 7 bases identical to TRBD1. Unmatched junction bases numbered 10, after V lost 10 bases and J lost 2 bases. This CDR3 spans 14 amino acids. CDR1 is MNHEY, CDR2 SVGAGI, per germline.

The chain recombines TRBV10-3 with TRBJ2-1, with TRBD2 as a possible D gene (7 bases). The germline CDR1 and CDR2 sequences are ENHRY and SYGVKD. This CDR3 has 16 amino acids. V was shortened by 2 bases and J by 2 bases, with 13 bases between the two germline ends. The CDR3 loop is CAISERGRAPYNEQFF. CDR3 nucleotide sequence: TGTGCCATCAGTGAGAGGGGGAGGGCCCCCTACAATGAGCAGTTCTTC.

This clone was seen a single time. The rearrangement uses TRBV28 and TRBJ2-7; D perhaps matches TRBD1 (6 bases). With 5 bases removed from V and 4 bases from J, the gap between germline ends came to 12 bases. CDR1 and CDR2 (germline): MDHEN, SYDVKM. This CDR3 contains 13 residues. The CDR3 sequence is CASSRGQGYEQYF. As DNA, the CDR3 is TGTGCCAGCAGTAGAGGCCAGGGGTACGAGCAGTACTTC.

The rearrangement links TRBV4-1 to TRBJ1-4; the D is unclear. The length of the CDR3 is 15 residues. Germline lookup yields CDR1 MGHRA and CDR2 YSYEKL. V lost 0 bases and J lost 2, with 7 bases in between. The CDR3 DNA reads TGCGCCAGCAGCCAAGAAGGTGGGACTAATGAAAAACTGTTTTTT. Translated, it gives CASSQEGGTNEKLFF.

J is TRBJ1-5 and V is TRBV6-5; no clear D. V gave up 8 bases and J gave up 5 bases, with 13 bases separating them. The CDR3 consists of 13 residues. Germline V gene data show CDR1 as MNHEY and CDR2 as SVGAGI. CDR3 in amino acids: CASGNRVHQPQHF. The CDR3 coding sequence is TGTGCCAGCGGCAACCGGGTTCATCAGCCCCAGCATTTT.

The chain employs TRBV4-3 and TRBJ2-2, with 7 bases lining up with TRBD2. The CDR3 has 16 amino acids. Germline V gene data show CDR1 as LGHNA and CDR2 as YSLEER. V was pared by 0 bases and J by 6 bases, with 7 bases of the junction left unmatched. The CDR3 region is CASSQDWGRVAGELFF. The CDR3 bases are TGCGCCAGCAGCCAAGATTGGGGGAGGGTGGCCGGGGAGCTGTTTTTT.

The chain couples TRBV28 to TRBJ2-7; D is uncertain. V lost 4 bases and J lost 0, with 13 bases in between. This CDR3 comprises 15 residues. CDR1 MDHEN and CDR2 SYDVKM come from the germline V gene. The chain's CDR3 is CASSSRMQSSYEQYF. Here the CDR3 DNA reads TGTGCCAGCAGTTCCCGGATGCAAAGCTCCTACGAGCAGTACTTC.

This clone is a singleton in its sample. The chain couples TRBV7-3 to TRBJ1-2; the match to TRBD1 covers 10 bases. Germline-derived CDR1 and CDR2 are SGHTA and FQGTGA. CDR3 size: 13 residues. Trimming took 5 bases from V and 7 from J; bases not matched to a gene: 4. This chain's CDR3 is CASSPRQGAGYTF. The CDR3 DNA reads TGTGCCAGCAGCCCCCGACAGGGGGCTGGCTACACCTTC.

The chain carries TRBV7-3 and TRBJ2-2; D is unclear. Germline CDR1 and CDR2: SGHTA and FQGTGA. The CDR3 runs to 14 residues. Trimming took 1 base from V and 4 from J, leaving 7 bases between them. In DNA, the CDR3 is TGTGCCAGCAGCTTAATAGCAGGCACCGGGGAGCTGTTTTTT. Translating it yields CASSLIAGTGELFF.

The chain recombines TRBV7-2 with TRBJ2-2; weak D call: TRBD2 (5 bases). This CDR3 has 15 residues. CDR1 SGHTA and CDR2 FQGNSA come from the germline V gene. V lost 3 bases to trimming and J lost 4 bases, with 12 bases between them. The CDR3 reads CASSFLPSSTGELFF. CDR3 nucleotides: TGTGCCAGCAGCTTTCTTCCTAGCAGCACCGGGGAGCTGTTTTTT.

The V gene is TRBV6-6, the J gene TRBJ1-5; 7 bases line up with TRBD1. V trimming: 6 bases; J trimming: 0 bases; junction bases outside the gene matches: 2. The CDR3 consists of 14 residues. Germline V gene sequence: CDR1 MNHNY, CDR2 SVGAGI (reference sequence). The CDR3 coding sequence is TGTGCCAGCAGCGACAGGGATAGCAATCAGCCCCAGCATTTT. Its translation: CASSDRDSNQPQHF.